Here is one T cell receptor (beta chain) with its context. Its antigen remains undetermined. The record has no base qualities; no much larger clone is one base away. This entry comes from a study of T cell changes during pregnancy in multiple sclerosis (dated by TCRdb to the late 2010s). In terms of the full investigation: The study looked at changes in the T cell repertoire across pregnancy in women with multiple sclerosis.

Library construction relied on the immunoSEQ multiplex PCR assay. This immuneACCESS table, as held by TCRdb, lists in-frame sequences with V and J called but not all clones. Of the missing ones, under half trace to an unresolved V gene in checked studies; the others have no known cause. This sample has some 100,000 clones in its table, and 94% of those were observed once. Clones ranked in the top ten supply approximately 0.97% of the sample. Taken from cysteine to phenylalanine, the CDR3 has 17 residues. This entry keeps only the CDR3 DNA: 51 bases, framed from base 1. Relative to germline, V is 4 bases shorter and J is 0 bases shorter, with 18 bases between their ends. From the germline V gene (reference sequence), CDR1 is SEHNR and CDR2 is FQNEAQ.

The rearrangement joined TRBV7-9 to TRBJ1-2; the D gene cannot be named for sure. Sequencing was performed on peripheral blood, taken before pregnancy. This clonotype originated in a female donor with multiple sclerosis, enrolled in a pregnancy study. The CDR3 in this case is CASSSSSWQSANYGYTF. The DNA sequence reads TGTGCCAGCAGCTCCTCGTCGTGGCAGAGCGCTAACTATGGCTACACCTTC.